The 24 T cell receptor beta chains below all came from one sample that was sequenced in a study of blood T cell repertoires in COVID-19. Here immunoSEQ multiplex PCR was the method, and the copy in TCRdb shows in-frame clones only, minus some. This table holds some 200,000 clones, about 78% found once. Sample: peripheral blood. Receptor source: an older woman with acute or convalescent COVID-19.

The chain carries TRBV5-1 and TRBJ1-2; D not resolved. Germline V lookup: CDR1 SGHRS, CDR2 YFSETQ. There are 14 residues in the CDR3. V lost 3 bases and J 4 bases, leaving 13 bases between the germline ends. CDR3 bases: TGCGCCAGCAGCTACGGAGACTCTACCTATGGCTACACCTTC. Translation gives CASSYGDSTYGYTF.

This clone showed up just a few times. This CDR3 reads CASSPAGDAGGSYEQYF. The CDR3 region has the DNA TGTGCCAGCAGCCCCGCCGGGGATGCGGGGGGCTCCTACGAGCAGTACTTC. The V and J genes are TRBV4-2 and TRBJ2-7; 8 bases map to TRBD2. CDR3 length: 17 amino acids. CDR1 is LGHNA, CDR2 YNFKEQ, per germline. V shed 4 bases, J shed 0 bases, and the junction held 11 bases outside the gene matches.

CDR3 loop: CASSPWGLAGNTGELFF. In nucleotides, the CDR3 is TGTGCCAGTAGTCCCTGGGGGCTAGCGGGGAACACCGGGGAGCTGTTTTTT. This chain links TRBV19 with TRBJ2-2; 8 bases match TRBD2. Trimming cost V 5 bases and J 1 base; bases outside gene matches: 9. The CDR3 sequence is 17 residues long. Germline V lookup: CDR1 LNHDA, CDR2 SQIVND (reference sequence).

The chain recombines TRBV28 with TRBJ1-2; a possible D gene is TRBD1 (6 bases). V was cut by 6 bases and J by 4 bases, with 12 bases left in between. The V gene's germline CDR1 is MDHEN and CDR2 SYDVKM. The CDR3 has 13 residues. In DNA form, the CDR3 reads TGTGCCAGCAGCCCTGGACAGAGCTATGGCTACACCTTC. Translated: CASSPGQSYGYTF.

The chain links TRBV2 to TRBJ1-2; TRBD1 matches 7 bases. This CDR3 has 18 residues. Germline V lookup: CDR1 SNHLY, CDR2 FYNNEI. The J segment lost 4 bases and the V segment lost 6 bases, leaving 20 bases of the junction unmatched. The CDR3 region is CASSRGQDIRRPGYGYTF. The CDR3 region has the DNA TGTGCCAGCAGCAGAGGACAGGATATCAGGCGACCTGGCTATGGCTACACCTTC.

The CDR3 sequence: CATSDRWGDEQFF. The CDR3 DNA sequence: TGTGCCACCAGTGACCGTTGGGGGGATGAGCAGTTCTTC. V is TRBV24-1 and J is TRBJ2-1, with a possible D match to TRBD2 (6 bases). Between the trimmed V and J ends, which lost 4 bases and 8 bases, there was a span of 11 bases. CDR3 length equals 13 residues. Looked up from germline, CDR1 is KGHDR and CDR2 is SFDVKD.

This clone was observed a single time. The rearrangement uses TRBV7-2 and TRBJ2-5; 7 bases are shared with TRBD1. The CDR3 has 14 residues. Germline trimming cut 4 bases from V and 1 base from J; bases unmatched to any gene: 3. Germline V gene lookup returns CDR1 SGHTA and CDR2 FQGNSA. The CDR3 is CASSSPGGQETQYF. CDR3 coding DNA: TGTGCCAGCAGCTCCCCAGGGGGCCAAGAGACCCAGTACTTC.

This clone has a handful of counts. The J gene is TRBJ1-5, the V gene TRBV7-2; 8 nucleotides align to TRBD1. Looked up from germline, CDR1 is SGHTA and CDR2 is FQGNSA. V lost 0 bases to trimming and J lost 6 bases; unmatched junction nucleotides: 4. The CDR3 covers 15 residues. CDR3 sequence: CASSLAGQGGQPQHF. The CDR3 DNA follows: TGTGCCAGCAGCTTAGCCGGACAGGGTGGTCAGCCCCAGCATTTT.

This chain connects TRBV6-6 to TRBJ2-2; D might be TRBD1 (5 bases). Germline CDR1 and CDR2: MNHNY and SVGAGI (reference sequence). The length of the CDR3 is 15 residues. The V and J ends lost 0 bases and 6 bases respectively, with 11 bases between them. CDR3 region: CASSYSDWGAGELFF. The CDR3 nucleotides read TGTGCCAGCAGTTACTCGGATTGGGGCGCCGGGGAGCTGTTTTTT.

V gene TRBV3-1 (or the pseudogene TRBV3-2) combines with J gene TRBJ1-2; the D gene is possibly TRBD1 (6 bases). Deletions cut 3 bases from V and 3 bases from J, with 14 bases between. The CDR3 totals 15 residues. CDR1 is LGHDT and CDR2 is YNNKEL in the germline V gene (reference sequence). This chain's CDR3 is CASSHSITGHYGYTF. For the CDR3, the DNA is TGTGCCAGCAGCCATTCGATTACAGGGCACTATGGCTACACCTTC.

The chain joins TRBV4-1 to TRBJ2-4, with 9 nucleotides matching TRBD2. Trimming took 2 bases from V and 2 from J; bases not matched to a gene: 7. CDR3 length: 17 residues. The V gene's germline CDR1 is MGHRA and CDR2 YSYEKL. This CDR3 reads CASSQSSGVISKNIQYF. The DNA of the CDR3 is TGCGCCAGCAGCCAATCTAGCGGGGTCATTTCCAAAAACATTCAGTACTTC.

The chain is built from TRBV13 and TRBJ1-1, with D possibly TRBD1 on 5 matching bases. Germline V gene lookup returns CDR1 PRHDT and CDR2 FYEKMQ (reference sequence). Trimming pared 2 bases from V and 4 bases from J, leaving 14 bases between. The CDR3 is 15 residues long. CDR3 region: CASSLRVGQATEAFF. The DNA of the CDR3 is TGTGCCAGCAGCTTAAGAGTGGGGCAGGCCACTGAAGCTTTCTTT.

This clone is medium-sized by share. The CDR3 is CASSVRAGSTEAFF. The CDR3 DNA follows: TGTGCCAGCAGTGTGAGGGCCGGGAGCACTGAAGCTTTCTTT. J is TRBJ1-1 and V is TRBV14; D is ambiguous. Germline V gene data show CDR1 as SGHDN and CDR2 as FVKESK. This CDR3 is 14 amino acids long. V was clipped by 6 bases and J by 4 bases, with 15 bases between them.

The chain recombines TRBV30 with TRBJ2-1, with 12 nucleotides matching TRBD2. This CDR3 is 17 amino acids long. V dropped 2 bases and J dropped 1; count of bases not matched to a gene: 6. Germline V lookup: CDR1 GTSNPN, CDR2 SVGIG (reference sequence). The CDR3 loop is CAWSSGLAGLSYNEQFF. The CDR3 nucleotides are TGTGCCTGGAGTTCGGGACTAGCGGGCCTATCCTACAATGAGCAGTTCTTC. The variable domain in full, with the rest retrieved from reference TRBV30 and TRBJ2-1, is SQTIHQWPATLVQPVGSPLSLECTVEGTSNPNLYWYRQAAGRGLQLLFYSVGIGQISSEVPQNLSASRPQDRQFILSSKKLLLSDSGFYLCAWSSGLAGLSYNEQFFGPGTRLTVL.

The J gene is TRBJ2-3, the V gene TRBV6-2 or TRBV6-3; D is uncertain. CDR1 and CDR2 from the germline V gene are MNHEY and SVGEGT. V gave up 5 bases and J gave up 0 bases, with 12 bases separating them. There are 15 residues in the CDR3. CDR3 in DNA: TGTGCCAGCAGTCAACAGTTTGCTAGCACAGATACGCAGTATTTT. Residues: CASSQQFASTDTQYF.

This clone was seen ten or more times. The gene calls are TRBV30 and TRBJ2-6; D may be TRBD1 (6 bases). CDR1 and CDR2 (germline): GTSNPN, SVGIG (reference sequence). With 1 base removed from V and 0 bases from J, the gap between germline ends came to 19 bases. The CDR3 sequence is 19 residues long. The CDR3 here is CAWSEMDSLSPSGANVLTF. The CDR3, as DNA: TGTGCCTGGAGTGAGATGGACAGCCTATCTCCCTCTGGGGCCAACGTCCTGACTTTC.

The rearrangement uses TRBV24-1 and TRBJ1-2; a possible D gene is TRBD1 (6 bases). Trimming left V 4 bases short and J 2 bases short, with 19 bases between. The CDR3 totals 17 residues. Germline assignment: CDR1 KGHDR and CDR2 SFDVKD. CDR3 nucleotide sequence: TGTGCCACCAGTGACAACCCCCACGGCAGGGGAAACTATGGCTACACCTTC. Translation gives CATSDNPHGRGNYGYTF.

There are a few counts of this clone. This chain links TRBV19 with TRBJ2-5; tentatively, D is TRBD2 (7 bases). This CDR3 is 13 amino acids long. Trimming left V 5 bases short and J 5 bases short, with 12 bases between. CDR1 and CDR2 from the germline V gene are LNHDA and SQIVND (reference sequence). The CDR3 DNA sequence: TGTGCCAGTAGTTGGGGGGGCATTGAGACCCAGTACTTC. It is translated as CASSWGGIETQYF.

The chain links TRBV10-2 to TRBJ2-2; maybe TRBD2 (5 bases). Germline V CDR1 and CDR2: WSHSY, SAAADI. The CDR3 is made up of 12 amino acids. V shed 2 bases and J shed 7 bases, with 5 bases lying between them. CDR3 bases: TGCGCCAGCAGTGAGGCGGGCGGGGAGCTGTTTTTT. Translated, it gives CASSEAGGELFF.

This sequence joins TRBV15 and TRBJ1-5; TRBD1 matches 10 bases. Trimming removed 3 bases from V and 5 bases from J; junction bases left unmatched: 4. Germline lookup yields CDR1 LNHNV and CDR2 YYDKDF (reference sequence). This CDR3 has 15 residues. CDR3 DNA: TGTGCCACCAGCAGCTGGACAGGGGGGGATCAGCCCCAGCATTTT. Its protein is CATSSWTGGDQPQHF.

The chain employs TRBV5-5 and TRBJ2-3; D perhaps matches TRBD2 (5 bases). The CDR3 spans 15 residues. V lost 5 bases, J lost 2 bases, and 15 bases lay in between. CDR1 and CDR2 from the germline V gene are SGHKS and YYEKEE (reference sequence). CDR3 protein: CASRLSTTPTDTQYF. CDR3 coding DNA: TGTGCCAGCAGACTTTCGACTACCCCCACAGATACGCAGTATTTT.

The CDR3 DNA follows: TGTGCCACCAGTGGCCTCGGACTCGGCACAGATACGCAGTATTTT. It yields the protein CATSGLGLGTDTQYF. The chain joins TRBV24-1 to TRBJ2-3; D is perhaps TRBD2 (5 bases). Germline V gives CDR1 KGHDR, CDR2 SFDVKD. This CDR3 spans 15 amino acids. V was trimmed by 5 bases and J by 1 base, leaving 12 bases between them.

The V gene is TRBV2, the J gene TRBJ1-2; D is unclear. This CDR3 comprises 13 residues. Germline assignment: CDR1 SNHLY and CDR2 FYNNEI. V lost 7 bases to trimming and J lost 6 bases, with 15 bases between them. CDR3 DNA: TGTGCCAGCACCCCTTTGGGGAGGGATGGCTACACCTTC. This codes for CASTPLGRDGYTF.

This chain links TRBV7-2 with TRBJ2-7; perhaps TRBD1 as D (5 bases). CDR1 is SGHTA and CDR2 is FQGNSA in the germline V gene. V gave up 0 bases and J gave up 2 bases, with 11 bases separating them. The CDR3 runs 15 residues. The CDR3 sequence: CASSLAQQVTYEQYF. CDR3 DNA: TGTGCCAGCAGCTTAGCGCAACAGGTAACCTACGAGCAGTACTTC.